Listed here are 26 T cell receptor beta chains from one sample, sequenced in a study of OX40 agonist ivuxolimab in advanced cancers. Some clones are missing from TCRdb's copy, which holds only in-frame ones; the method was immunoSEQ multiplex PCR. Of roughly 68,000 clones in the sample, roughly 90% were seen once. Sequenced material: CD4+ or CD8+ T cells sorted from blood, taken in a trial of the OX40 agonist ivuxolimab. The receptors stem from an adult with an advanced solid tumor such as melanoma, head and neck, liver or kidney cancer.

V usage is TRBV30 and J usage is TRBJ2-2; D may be TRBD1 (6 bases). This CDR3 spans 15 amino acids. The V gene's germline CDR1 is GTSNPN and CDR2 SVGIG (reference sequence). The V and J ends lost 0 bases and 5 bases respectively, with 13 bases between them. CDR3: CAWSVLDSRTGELFF. The DNA for the CDR3 is TGTGCCTGGAGTGTACTGGACAGTCGAACCGGGGAGCTGTTTTTT.

This chain connects TRBV6-5 to TRBJ1-4; D remains ambiguous. CDR1 is MNHEY and CDR2 is SVGAGI in the germline V gene. CDR3 length equals 13 residues. V lost 6 bases, J lost 7 bases, and 12 bases lay in between. CDR3 nucleotides: TGTGCCAGCAGGGGCTCGGGCTCTGAAAAACTGTTTTTT. This sequence encodes CASRGSGSEKLFF.

The rearrangement joins TRBV19 to TRBJ1-5; TRBD1 agrees at 12 bases. J was trimmed by 6 bases and V by 1 base; bases with no gene match: 7. Germline-derived CDR1 and CDR2 are LNHDA and SQIVND (reference sequence). The CDR3 has 17 amino acids. The CDR3 sequence: CASSIVTGTGGGQPQHF. Written as DNA, the CDR3 is TGTGCCAGTAGTATAGTGACCGGGACAGGGGGCGGTCAGCCCCAGCATTTT.

The chain carries TRBV18 and TRBJ2-7, with 8 positions matching TRBD2. The length of the CDR3 is 16 residues. Germline V gene lookup returns CDR1 KGHSH and CDR2 LQKENI. The V and J ends lost 4 bases and 3 bases, in that order; junction bases with no gene match: 11. CDR3 in amino acids: CASSLFAGGPSYEQYF. The CDR3 DNA sequence: TGTGCCAGCTCACTGTTTGCGGGAGGCCCGAGCTACGAGCAGTACTTC.

The chain couples TRBV11-2 to TRBJ2-3; D is unresolved. Deletions cut 4 bases from V and 4 bases from J, with 9 bases between. Looked up from germline, CDR1 is SGHAT and CDR2 is FQNNGV. The CDR3 totals 13 residues. CDR3 sequence: CASSSSGSDTQYF. The DNA of the CDR3 is TGTGCCAGCAGCTCCTCGGGCTCAGATACGCAGTATTTT. The variable domain in full, completed from reference TRBV11-2 and TRBJ2-3, reads EAGVAQSPRYKIIEKRQSVAFWCNPISGHATLYWYQQILGQGPKLLIQFQNNGVVDDSQLPKDRFSAERLKGVDSTLKIQPAKLEDSAVYLCASSSSGSDTQYFGPGTRLTVL.

The chain recombines TRBV28 with TRBJ2-3, with 12 bases lining up with TRBD1. Germline CDR1 reads MDHEN; CDR2 reads SYDVKM. The CDR3 is 16 residues long. The trim removed 8 bases at V and 4 bases at J, leaving 10 bases unmatched. CDR3 in amino acids: CASPSGTGGVSDTQYF. The CDR3 DNA reads as TGTGCCAGCCCTTCTGGGACAGGGGGCGTCTCAGATACGCAGTATTTT.

The chain joins TRBV30 to TRBJ2-3, with a weak D call TRBD2 (5 bases). Looked up from germline, CDR1 is GTSNPN and CDR2 is SVGIG (reference sequence). The CDR3 has 13 residues. Trimming removed 1 base from V and 14 bases from J, with 19 bases in between. The DNA for the CDR3 is TGTGCCTGGAGTGAAAATAGGAGGCGGCCTCGGTATTTT. It encodes CAWSENRRRPRYF.

This chain connects TRBV9 to TRBJ2-2; 8 bases map to TRBD1. This CDR3 comprises 16 residues. After removal of 0 bases from V and 1 base from J, the junction contained 2 bases not matched to a gene. CDR1 and CDR2 from the germline V gene are SGDLS and YYNGEE. For the CDR3, the DNA is TGTGCCAGCAGCGTAGCAGGGGGCATGAACACCGGGGAGCTGTTTTTT. Its translation: CASSVAGGMNTGELFF.

V is TRBV2 and J is TRBJ1-1; D uncertain. The CDR3 has 11 amino acids. CDR1 SNHLY and CDR2 FYNNEI come from the germline V gene. V dropped 9 bases and J dropped 3 bases, with 8 bases sitting between them. The CDR3 DNA follows: TGTGCCAGTCAGCTCGACACTGAAGCTTTCTTT. Residues: CASQLDTEAFF.

V and J are TRBV6-6 and TRBJ2-1; D is unresolved. Trimming removed 8 bases from V and 10 bases from J, with 18 bases in between. The length of the CDR3 is 13 residues. Germline CDR1 and CDR2: MNHNY and SVGAGI (reference sequence). The DNA of the CDR3 is TGTGCCAGCCAAGCGACGACCGCCAGCGAGCAGTTCTTC. Its translation: CASQATTASEQFF.

The chain joins TRBV5-4 to TRBJ2-7, with D uncertain. This CDR3 contains 11 residues. From germline, CDR1 is SGHNT and CDR2 YYREEE (reference sequence). Trimming pared 4 bases from V and 4 bases from J, leaving 6 bases between. DNA for the CDR3: TGTGCCAGCAGCACTCCATACGAGCAGTACTTC. Amino acids: CASSTPYEQYF.

V gene TRBV2 combines with J gene TRBJ1-1; no clear D. Looked up from germline, CDR1 is SNHLY and CDR2 is FYNNEI. Trimming pared 5 bases from V and 1 base from J, leaving 14 bases between. The CDR3 has 15 residues. The CDR3 loop is CASSHPASGNTEAFF. CDR3 in DNA: TGTGCCAGCAGTCACCCCGCCTCAGGGAACACTGAAGCTTTCTTT.

The V call is TRBV18, the J call TRBJ1-2, with 7 positions matching TRBD1. The V and J ends lost 4 bases and 3 bases, in that order; junction bases with no gene match: 5. The CDR3 consists of 14 residues. Germline values: CDR1 KGHSH, CDR2 LQKENI. The DNA for the CDR3 is TGTGCCAGCTCACTGGCCGGGACAGACTATGGCTACACCTTC. Its translation: CASSLAGTDYGYTF.

The chain employs TRBV27 and TRBJ2-7; D possibly matches TRBD1 or TRBD2 (5 bases each). Trimming removed 6 bases from V and 1 base from J, with 16 bases in between. CDR3 length: 15 amino acids. CDR1 is MNHEY, CDR2 SMNVEV, per germline (reference sequence). Written as DNA, the CDR3 is TGTGCCAGCAGGGCGCTCCGGGACGGGTCCTACGAGCAGTACTTC. Residues: CASRALRDGSYEQYF.

The chain has TRBV5-1 and TRBJ1-1; 7 nucleotides align to TRBD1. The J segment lost 1 base and the V segment lost 3 bases, leaving 6 bases of the junction unmatched. Germline-derived CDR1 and CDR2 are SGHRS and YFSETQ. The CDR3 has 15 residues. CDR3 protein: CASSSTGAPNTEAFF. DNA for the CDR3: TGCGCCAGCAGCTCTACAGGGGCTCCGAACACTGAAGCTTTCTTT.

The V gene is TRBV6-6, the J gene TRBJ1-4; 9 positions agree with TRBD1. Germline V gene sequence: CDR1 MNHNY, CDR2 SVGAGI (reference sequence). The CDR3 is 14 residues long. Trimming at V came to 9 bases and at J to 8 bases, leaving 10 bases not matched to a gene. Here the CDR3 DNA reads TGTGCCAGTCGACCGGGACAGGGCCGCGAAAAACTGTTTTTT. It is translated as CASRPGQGREKLFF.

CDR3 protein: CASTPPHNEQFF. The CDR3 region has the DNA TGTGCCAGCACCCCCCCTCACAATGAGCAGTTCTTC. The J gene is TRBJ2-1, the V gene TRBV6-1; unclear D gene. V lost 7 bases and J 5 bases, leaving 9 bases between the germline ends. From germline, CDR1 is MNHNS and CDR2 SASEGT. This CDR3 has 12 residues.

The gene calls are TRBV6-6 and TRBJ1-5; D might be TRBD1 (6 bases). The length of the CDR3 is 15 residues. Trimming cost V 6 bases and J 0 bases, with 12 bases left between them. CDR1 and CDR2 from the germline V gene are MNHNY and SVGAGI (reference sequence). Here the CDR3 reads CASSGQFDSNQPQHF. The CDR3 DNA is TGTGCCAGCAGCGGACAGTTCGATAGCAATCAGCCCCAGCATTTT.

In regard to this clone: An end of the junction does not agree with germline; a read error may underlie this. This sample also contains other DNA sequences that code for the same CDR3. The gene calls are TRBV30 and TRBJ2-2; D perhaps matches TRBD2 (6 bases). The CDR3 is made up of 14 amino acids. Germline loops: CDR1 GTSNPN, CDR2 SVGIG (reference sequence). In DNA, the CDR3 is TGTGCCTGGAGCAAGGACTACTCCACCGGGGAGTTGTTTTTT. It yields the protein CAWSKDYSTGELFF.

The chain carries TRBV25-1 and TRBJ2-2, with D perhaps matching TRBD2 (6 bases). The CDR3 sequence is 13 residues long. Per the germline V gene, CDR1 is MGHDK and CDR2 is SYGVNS. Trimming left V 4 bases short and J 5 bases short, with 8 bases between. CDR3 DNA sequence: TGTGCCAGCAGTGGGAGGGGAACCGGGGAGCTGTTTTTT. It specifies CASSGRGTGELFF.

Concerning this clone: The same CDR3 can be traced to other DNA sequences in this sample. The rearrangement joins TRBV2 to TRBJ2-3; no firm D call. The V end was cut by 8 bases, the J end by 2 bases, with 5 bases between. The germline CDR1 and CDR2 sequences are SNHLY and FYNNEI. The CDR3 totals 11 residues. CDR3 nucleotide sequence: TGTGCCAGCTCGTACACAGATACGCAGTATTTT. Protein product: CASSYTDTQYF.

The chain has TRBV6-7 and TRBJ2-7; D uncertain. TRBV6-7 is an open reading frame whose function is uncertain. Trimming took 4 bases from V and 0 from J, leaving 1 base between them. CDR3 length: 11 residues. CDR3 loop: CASSCSYEQYF. As DNA, the CDR3 is TGTGCCAGCAGTTGCTCCTACGAGCAGTACTTC.

This sequence joins TRBV19 and TRBJ1-2; D uncertain. V lost 2 bases to trimming and J lost 2 bases, with 6 bases between them. This CDR3 has 13 amino acids. CDR1 and CDR2 from the germline V gene are LNHDA and SQIVND (reference sequence). The CDR3 is CASSIKQNYGYTF. The DNA of the CDR3 is TGTGCCAGTAGTATAAAACAGAACTATGGCTACACCTTC.

The chain recombines TRBV7-9 with TRBJ1-6; D is undetermined. The V gene's germline CDR1 is SEHNR and CDR2 FQNEAQ (reference sequence). CDR3 length equals 15 residues. Trimming cost V 5 bases and J 6 bases, with 14 bases left between them. The DNA of the CDR3 is TGTGCCAGCAGCCGATCGGGTTTAGGTAATTCACCCCTCCACTTT. Its protein product is CASSRSGLGNSPLHF.

The V gene is TRBV30, the J gene TRBJ2-3, with D possibly TRBD2 on 6 matching bases. Trimming shortened V by 4 bases and J by 0 bases, and 14 bases separated the two germline ends. Germline CDR1 is GTSNPN and CDR2 is SVGIG (reference sequence). This CDR3 is built from 15 residues. CDR3 DNA: TGTGCCTGGACTAGCGACCGGGTTAGCACAGATACGCAGTATTTT. Residues: CAWTSDRVSTDTQYF.

The chain employs TRBV18 and TRBJ1-6; 7 positions agree with TRBD1. This CDR3 is built from 17 residues. Germline V CDR1 and CDR2: KGHSH, LQKENI. The ends lost 3 bases at V and 9 bases at J; junction bases unmatched: 14. The chain's CDR3 is CASSPLGTGASGSPLHF. The CDR3 bases are TGTGCCAGCTCACCCCTGGGAACAGGGGCCTCGGGTTCACCCCTCCACTTT.